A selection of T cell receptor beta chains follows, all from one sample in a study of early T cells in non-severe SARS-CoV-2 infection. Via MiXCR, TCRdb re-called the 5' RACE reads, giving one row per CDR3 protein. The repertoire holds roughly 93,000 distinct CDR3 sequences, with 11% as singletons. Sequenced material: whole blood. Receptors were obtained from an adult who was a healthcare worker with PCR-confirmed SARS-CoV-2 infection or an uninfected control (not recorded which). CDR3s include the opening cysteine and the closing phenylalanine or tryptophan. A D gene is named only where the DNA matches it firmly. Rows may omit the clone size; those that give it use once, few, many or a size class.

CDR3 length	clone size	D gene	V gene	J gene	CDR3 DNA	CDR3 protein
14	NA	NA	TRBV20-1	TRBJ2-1	TGCAGTGCTAGAGAACTAGCTGGTATCGATGAGCAGTTCTTC	CSARELAGIDEQFF
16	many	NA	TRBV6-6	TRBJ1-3	TGTGCCAGCAGTTACGTCAAGGGAACTTCTGGAAACACCATATATTTT	CASSYVKGTSGNTIYF
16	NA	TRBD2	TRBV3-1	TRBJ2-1	TGTGCCAGCAGCCAGAAGACTAGCGGGGTAGTGTTTGAGCAGTTCTTC	CASSQKTSGVVFEQFF
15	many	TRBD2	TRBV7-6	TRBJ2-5	TGTGCCAGCAGCTACCAGCGGGAAGGAGTGGAGACCCAGTACTTC	CASSYQREGVETQYF
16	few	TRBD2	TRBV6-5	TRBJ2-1	TGTGCCAGCGGCTTGCCCGGGACTAGCAATTACAATGAGCAGTTCTTC	CASGLPGTSNYNEQFF
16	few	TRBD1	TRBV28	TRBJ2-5	TGTGCCAGCAGTTTAAGGGACAGAAAGTACCAAGAGACCCAGTACTTC	CASSLRDRKYQETQYF
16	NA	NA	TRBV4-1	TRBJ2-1	TGCGCCAGCAGCCAAGCTGGAGGTCCCTTAAGCAATGAGCAGTTCTTC	CASSQAGGPLSNEQFF
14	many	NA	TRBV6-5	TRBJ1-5	TGTGCCAGCAGTTACTCGAACAGGGTGAAGCCCCAGCATTTT	CASSYSNRVKPQHF
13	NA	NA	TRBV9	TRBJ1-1	TGTGCCAGCAGCGTCGGGTCGAACACTGAAGCTTTCTTT	CASSVGSNTEAFF
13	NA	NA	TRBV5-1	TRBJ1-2	TGCGCCAGCAGGTTGGGGGAAATGGGAGGCTACACCTTC	CASRLGEMGGYTF
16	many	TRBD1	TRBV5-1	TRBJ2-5	TGCGCCAGCAGCTTGGGGGACAGACTTGGTGAAGAGACCCAGTACTTC	CASSLGDRLGEETQYF
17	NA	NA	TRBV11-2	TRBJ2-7	TGTGCCAGCAGCTTAGTCGGGCCCGGGAAACCCTCCTACGAGCAGTACTTC	CASSLVGPGKPSYEQYF
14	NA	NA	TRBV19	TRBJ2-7	TGTGCCAGTAGTAGCCTACAGGGATTACACGAGCAGTACTTC	CASSSLQGLHEQYF
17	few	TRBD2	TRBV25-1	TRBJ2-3	TGTGCCAGCAGTGGACGGGAAGTAGCGGGGTATAAAGATACGCAGTATTTT	CASSGREVAGYKDTQYF
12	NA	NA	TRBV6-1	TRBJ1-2	TGTTCCACTTCCTACACAGGGCGAAAGAGCACCTTC	CSTSYTGRKSTF
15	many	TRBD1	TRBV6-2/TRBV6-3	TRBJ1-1	TGTGCCAGCAGAGCGGCGACAGGGGTCTCAGCTGAAGCTTTCTTT	CASRAATGVSAEAFF
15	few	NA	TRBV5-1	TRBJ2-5	TGCGCCAGCAGCTTTAGAGGGACCCAACAAGAGACCCAGTACTTC	CASSFRGTQQETQYF
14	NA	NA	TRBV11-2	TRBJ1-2	TGTGCCAGCAGCGTGACTACAGGTGCCTATGGCTACACCTTC	CASSVTTGAYGYTF
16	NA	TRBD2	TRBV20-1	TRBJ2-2	TGCAGTGCCCGGACTAGCGGGGGTTACCACACCGGGGAGCTGTTTTTT	CSARTSGGYHTGELFF
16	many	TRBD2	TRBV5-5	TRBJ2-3	TGTGCCAGCAGCCTGGCTGTTTGGCGGGGGGAAGATACGCAGTATTTT	CASSLAVWRGEDTQYF
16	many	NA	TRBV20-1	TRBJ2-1	TGCAGTGCTAGAAACAGCCTCGGGACTTCCTACAATGAGCAGTTCTTC	CSARNSLGTSYNEQFF
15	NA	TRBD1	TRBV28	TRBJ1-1	TGTGCCAGCAGTTTACAGGGGGGCGGAGGCACTGAAGCTTTCTTT	CASSLQGGGGTEAFF
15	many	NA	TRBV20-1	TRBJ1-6	TGCAGTGCTAGCCCCGCGGGGGCGCGTTATTCACCCCTCCACTTT	CSASPAGARYSPLHF
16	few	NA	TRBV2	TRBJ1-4	TGTGCCAGCAGTTTATCACAGGGCACAACTAATGAAAAACTGTTTTTT	CASSLSQGTTNEKLFF
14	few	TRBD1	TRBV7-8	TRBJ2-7	TGTGCCAGCAGCCGGACAGGGGCTGCCTACGAGCAGTACTTC	CASSRTGAAYEQYF
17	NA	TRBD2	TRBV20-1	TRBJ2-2	TGCAGTGCTAGAAGTTCGGCTAGCGGGTCTAACACCGGGGAGCTGCTTTTT	CSARSSASGSNTGELLF
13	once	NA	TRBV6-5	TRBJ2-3	TGTGCCAGCAGGGCGGGGCTAGGGGATACGCAGTATTTT	CASRAGLGDTQYF
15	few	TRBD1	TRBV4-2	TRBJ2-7	TGTGCCAGCAGCCATTACCGGGACAGGGACTACGAGCAGTACTTC	CASSHYRDRDYEQYF
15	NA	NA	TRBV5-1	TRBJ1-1	TGCGCCAGCAGCTTAGAGGGACACTCGAACACTGAAGCTTTCTTT	CASSLEGHSNTEAFF
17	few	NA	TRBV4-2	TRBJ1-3	TGTGCCAGCAGCCAAGATCTACCCGGGGCCTCTGGAAACACCATATATTTT	CASSQDLPGASGNTIYF
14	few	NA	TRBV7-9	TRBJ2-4	TGTGCCAGCAGCTTGGAGGGGCGTAGTGACATTCAGTACTTC	CASSLEGRSDIQYF
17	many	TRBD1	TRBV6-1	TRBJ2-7	TGTGCCAGCAGTCCCAGCTCCGCGGACAGGGGCTCCTACGAGCAGTACTTC	CASSPSSADRGSYEQYF
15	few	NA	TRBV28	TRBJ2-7	TGTGCCAGCAGTACCGGGGAGTCGGTACCCTACGAGCAGTACTTC	CASSTGESVPYEQYF